This T cell receptor beta chain was obtained from a study of cytomegalovirus exposure and HLA in healthy donors. General study points: TCR beta V- and J-gene trimming was later associated with a missense DCLRE1C variant.

As for this clone: Its antigen is not identified.

Amplification used 60 Vbeta primers and 13 Jbeta primers. Using immunoSEQ multiplex PCR, the repertoire was profiled, and TCRdb retains in-frame clones only, with some absent. This sample has approximately 120,000 clones, with roughly 76% found just once. Germline V gene data show CDR1 as SGHRS and CDR2 as YFSETQ. CDR3 length: 13 residues. Trimming removed 5 bases from V and 7 bases from J; junction bases left unmatched: 8. The chain recombines TRBV5-1 with TRBJ1-1; 7 nucleotides align to TRBD1. This sequence originates from an older woman in good health and CMV-seropositive. Sequenced sample: PBMCs. CDR3 amino acids: CASRKTGTDEAFF. CDR3 DNA: TGCGCCAGCAGGAAGACAGGGACCGATGAAGCTTTCTTT.